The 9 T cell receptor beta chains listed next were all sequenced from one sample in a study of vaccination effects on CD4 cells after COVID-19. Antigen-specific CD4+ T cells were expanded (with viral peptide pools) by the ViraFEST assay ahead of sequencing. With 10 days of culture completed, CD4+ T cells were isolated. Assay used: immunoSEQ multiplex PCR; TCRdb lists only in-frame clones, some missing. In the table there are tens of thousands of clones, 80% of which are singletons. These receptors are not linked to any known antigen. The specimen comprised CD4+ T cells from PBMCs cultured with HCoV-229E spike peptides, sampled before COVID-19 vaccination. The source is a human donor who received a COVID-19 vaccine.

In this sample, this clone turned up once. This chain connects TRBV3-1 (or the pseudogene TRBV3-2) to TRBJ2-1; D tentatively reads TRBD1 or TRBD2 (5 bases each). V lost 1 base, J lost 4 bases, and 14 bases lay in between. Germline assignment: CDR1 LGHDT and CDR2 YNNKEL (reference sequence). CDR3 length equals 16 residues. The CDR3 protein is CASSQVGRGPYNEQFF. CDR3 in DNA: TGTGCCAGCAGCCAAGTTGGACGGGGCCCTTACAATGAGCAGTTCTTC.

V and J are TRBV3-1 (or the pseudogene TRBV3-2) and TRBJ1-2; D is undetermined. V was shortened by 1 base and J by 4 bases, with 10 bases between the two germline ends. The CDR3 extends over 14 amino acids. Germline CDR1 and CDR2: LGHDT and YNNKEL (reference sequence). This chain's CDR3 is CASSQGLGSYGYTF. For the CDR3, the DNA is TGTGCCAGCAGCCAAGGTTTGGGCAGCTATGGCTACACCTTC.

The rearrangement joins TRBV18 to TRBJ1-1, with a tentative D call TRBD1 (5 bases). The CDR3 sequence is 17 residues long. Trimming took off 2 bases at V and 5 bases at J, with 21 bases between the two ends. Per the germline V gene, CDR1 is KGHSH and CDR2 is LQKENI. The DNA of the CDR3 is TGTGCCAGCTCACCAAATCTTGCAGGGTTGGGATGGACTGAAGCTTTCTTT. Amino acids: CASSPNLAGLGWTEAFF.

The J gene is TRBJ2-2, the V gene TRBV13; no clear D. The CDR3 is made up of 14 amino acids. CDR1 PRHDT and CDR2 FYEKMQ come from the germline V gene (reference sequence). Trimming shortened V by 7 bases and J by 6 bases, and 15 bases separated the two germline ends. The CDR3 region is CASIIQRASGELFF. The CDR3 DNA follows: TGTGCCAGCATAATCCAAAGGGCCTCCGGGGAGCTGTTTTTT.

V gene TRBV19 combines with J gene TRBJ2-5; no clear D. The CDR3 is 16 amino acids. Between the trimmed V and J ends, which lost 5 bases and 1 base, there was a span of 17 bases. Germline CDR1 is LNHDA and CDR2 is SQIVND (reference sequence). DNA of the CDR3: TGTGCCAGTAGTCTTAGGACGGCCGGAGTCCAAGAGACCCAGTACTTC. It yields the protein CASSLRTAGVQETQYF.

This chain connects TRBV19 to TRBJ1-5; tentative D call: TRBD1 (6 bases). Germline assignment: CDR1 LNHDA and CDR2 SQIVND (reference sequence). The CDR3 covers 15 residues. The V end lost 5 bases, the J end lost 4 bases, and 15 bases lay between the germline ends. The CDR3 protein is CASSSLQGGNQPQHF. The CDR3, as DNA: TGTGCCAGTAGTTCACTACAGGGAGGAAATCAGCCCCAGCATTTT.

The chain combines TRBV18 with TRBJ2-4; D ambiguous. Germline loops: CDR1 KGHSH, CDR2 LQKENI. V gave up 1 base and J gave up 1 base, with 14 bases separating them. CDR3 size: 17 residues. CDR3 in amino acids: CASSPLGTVEAKNIQYF. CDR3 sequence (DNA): TGTGCCAGCTCACCACTCGGTACTGTGGAGGCCAAAAACATTCAGTACTTC.

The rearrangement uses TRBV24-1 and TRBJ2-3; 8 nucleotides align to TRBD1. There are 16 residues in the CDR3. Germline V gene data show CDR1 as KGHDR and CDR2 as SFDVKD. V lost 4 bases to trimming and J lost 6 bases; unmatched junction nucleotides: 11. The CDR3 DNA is TGTGCCACCAGTGACGCCGGGACAGGTAATAGGGATACGCAGTATTTT. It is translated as CATSDAGTGNRDTQYF.

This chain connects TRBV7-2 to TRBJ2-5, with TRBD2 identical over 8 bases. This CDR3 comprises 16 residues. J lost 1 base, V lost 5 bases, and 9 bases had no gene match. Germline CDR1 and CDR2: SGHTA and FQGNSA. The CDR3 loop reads CASSPRYGGAQETQYF. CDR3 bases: TGTGCCAGCAGCCCACGTTACGGGGGGGCCCAAGAGACCCAGTACTTC.